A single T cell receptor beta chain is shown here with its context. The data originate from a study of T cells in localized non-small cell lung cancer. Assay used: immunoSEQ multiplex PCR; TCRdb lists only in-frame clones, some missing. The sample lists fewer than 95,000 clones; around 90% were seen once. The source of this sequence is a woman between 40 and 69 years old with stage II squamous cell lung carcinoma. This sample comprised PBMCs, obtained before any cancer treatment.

The CDR3 is CSVRPRQNTEAFF. CDR3 bases: TGCAGCGTGCGGCCCAGACAGAACACTGAAGCTTTCTTT. The chain joins TRBV29-1 to TRBJ1-1, with unresolved D. Germline assignment: CDR1 SQVTM and CDR2 ANQGSEA. V was cut by 6 bases and J by 1 base, with 12 bases left in between. The CDR3 contains 13 residues. Supplemented by reference TRBV29-1 and TRBJ1-1, the full variable domain reads SAVISQKPSRDICQRGTSLTIQCQVDSQVTMMFWYRQQPGQSLTLIATANQGSEATYESGFVIDKFPISRPNLTFSTLTVSNMSPEDSSIYLCSVRPRQNTEAFFGQGTRLTVV.